A selection of T cell receptor beta chains follows, all from one sample in a study of blood T cell repertoires in COVID-19. This table comes from immunoSEQ multiplex PCR, and its TCRdb copy is limited to in-frame clones, with some not included. This sample has about 160,000 clones; roughly 84% occur once, and the top ten carry about 2%. Sequencing was done on a sample of peripheral blood. Receptors were obtained from a man between 65 and 85 years old with acute or convalescent COVID-19. CDR3s include the opening cysteine and the closing phenylalanine or tryptophan. Fields, in order: clone size, D gene, V gene, J gene, CDR3 DNA, CDR3 protein. D genes are given only for firm matches. Size is omitted from some rows. Given values are once, few, many or a class for expanded clones.

few,TRBD1,TRBV5-4,TRBJ1-6,TGTGCCAGCAGCTTCCAGGGGGCGCGTAATTCACCCCTCCACTTT,CASSFQGARNSPLHF
-,-,TRBV9,TRBJ1-6,TGTGCCAGCAGCTTCGGGACACCTAATTCACCCCTCCACTTT,CASSFGTPNSPLHF
-,-,TRBV7-2,TRBJ2-1,TGTGCCAGCAGCTTAAGCCTAGCCGGGAATGAGCAGTTCTTC,CASSLSLAGNEQFF
few,-,TRBV5-1,TRBJ1-3,TGCGCCAGCAGCCCACAGGGTGCTGGAAACACCATATATTTT,CASSPQGAGNTIYF
-,-,TRBV12-3/TRBV12-4,TRBJ1-2,TGTGCCAGCAGTTTAGCCCCTAATGGCTACACCTTC,CASSLAPNGYTF
-,-,TRBV7-3,TRBJ2-5,TGTGCCAGCGCTGCGGGGGCACAAGAGACCCAGTACTTC,CASAAGAQETQYF
-,TRBD1,TRBV5-1,TRBJ2-5,TGCGCCAGCGGTGGGACAGGGGGACCCTTCCAAGAGACCCAGTACTTC,CASGGTGGPFQETQYF
-,-,TRBV27,TRBJ2-7,TGTGCCAGCAGTTGGACCCGGGACACCTCCTACGAGCAGTACTTC,CASSWTRDTSYEQYF
-,-,TRBV6-6,TRBJ1-2,TGTGCCAGCAGTTACCCCGGACAGAACTATGGCTACACCTTC,CASSYPGQNYGYTF
-,TRBD1,TRBV28,TRBJ2-5,TGTGCCAGCAGTTTCCCGGACAGGCTACAAGAGACCCAGTACTTC,CASSFPDRLQETQYF
-,TRBD2,TRBV5-1,TRBJ2-1,TGCGCCAGCAGCCCCGGCCGAGCGGGGAACTACAATGAGCAGTTCTTC,CASSPGRAGNYNEQFF
-,TRBD1,TRBV7-2,TRBJ1-1,TGTGCCAGCAGCTTCACAGGGGGAAGCGTCACTGAAGCTTTCTTT,CASSFTGGSVTEAFF
-,-,TRBV3-1/TRBV3-2,TRBJ1-6,TGTGCCAGCAGCTCGAGGAGTTCACCCCTCCACTTT,CASSSRSSPLHF
many,TRBD1,TRBV6-1,TRBJ1-5,TGTGCCAGCAGTGAAGCGGTGGGACAGGGGAATCAGCCCCAGCATTTT,CASSEAVGQGNQPQHF
-,-,TRBV9,TRBJ2-2,TGTGCCAGCAGCCTATCCGGGGGGAACACCGGGGAGCTGTTTTTT,CASSLSGGNTGELFF
-,TRBD2,TRBV6-2/TRBV6-3,TRBJ2-2,TGTGCCAGCAGTTATCGCCAAGAAATAGCGGGGGGGTTTGACACCGGGGAGCTGTTTTTT,CASSYRQEIAGGFDTGELFF
-,TRBD2,TRBV3-1/TRBV3-2,TRBJ2-3,TGTGCCAGCAGCCAAGAAAGGGCTAGCGGGGGGGATACGCAGTATTTT,CASSQERASGGDTQYF
-,-,TRBV6-7,TRBJ2-7,TGTGCCAGCAGTTATTATATACAGGGCACCGCCCTCCCCTACGAGCAGTACTTC,CASSYYIQGTALPYEQYF
-,-,TRBV28,TRBJ2-1,TGTGCCAGCAGTTTTGGTAGCCCCTCGGCCAATGAGCAGTTCTTC,CASSFGSPSANEQFF
-,TRBD1,TRBV6-6,TRBJ1-1,TGTGCCAGCAGTCGACAGGGGGGAGCAGGTTTTACTGAAGCTTTCTTT,CASSRQGGAGFTEAFF
-,TRBD1,TRBV3-1/TRBV3-2,TRBJ2-5,TGTGCCAGCAGCCAAGGACAGGGGGGGGAGACCCAGTACTTC,CASSQGQGGETQYF
-,TRBD2,TRBV6-6,TRBJ2-1,TGTGCCAGCAGTTACAGGCGGGAGGGGGCCTACAATGAGCAGTTCTTC,CASSYRREGAYNEQFF
few,-,TRBV6-5,TRBJ2-5,TGTGCCAGCAGTACCGGGAGTAGGGGGACCCAGTACTTC,CASSTGSRGTQYF
-,TRBD2,TRBV9,TRBJ2-3,TGTGCCAGCAGCGTAGGGGCGGGGGGCACAGATACGCAGTATTTT,CASSVGAGGTDTQYF
-,TRBD2,TRBV29-1,TRBJ2-1,TGCAGCGTTGAAAAGGGACTAGCGGGACCAATAGTGGGGGATGAGCAGTTCTTC,CSVEKGLAGPIVGDEQFF
-,-,TRBV29-1,TRBJ1-1,TGCAGCGTTGAAGGCGGGGCGAACACTAAAGCTTTCTTT,CSVEGGANTKAFF
-,-,TRBV7-9,TRBJ1-1,TGTGCCAGCAGCTTAGGGGAGGGGAACACTGAAGCTTTCTTT,CASSLGEGNTEAFF
-,-,TRBV7-2,TRBJ2-1,TGTGCCAGCAGCTTTGCTCTAGCGTATGAGCAGTTCTTC,CASSFALAYEQFF
-,-,TRBV9,TRBJ2-2,TGTGCCAGCAGCGTAGGTGGGGGCGGAACCGGGGAGCTGTTTTTT,CASSVGGGGTGELFF
-,TRBD1,TRBV24-1,TRBJ1-5,TGTGCCACCAGTGATAACAGGGGCTGGGATCAGCCCCAGCATTTT,CATSDNRGWDQPQHF
-,-,TRBV6-5,TRBJ2-7,TGTGCCAGCAGTTCCACCACTTCCTACGAGCAGTACTTC,CASSSTTSYEQYF
-,TRBD1,TRBV12-5,TRBJ1-1,TGTGCTAGTGCAAAGTCCCGGGCCGGGACAGGGGACACTGAAGCTTTCTTT,CASAKSRAGTGDTEAFF
-,TRBD1,TRBV6-5,TRBJ1-2,TGTGCCAGCAGTTACTCGACAGGGGGCGCCCTTGGCTACACCTTC,CASSYSTGGALGYTF
-,TRBD1,TRBV28,TRBJ1-5,TGTGCCAGCAGTCTTGGGACAGCCCATCAGCCCCAGCATTTT,CASSLGTAHQPQHF
-,-,TRBV18,TRBJ2-1,TGTGCCAGCTCACCACTAACGGTCGGGAGTGAGCAGTTCTTC,CASSPLTVGSEQFF
-,TRBD2,TRBV14,TRBJ2-1,TGTGCCAGCAGCCCCCTCGGGAGGGAGGGCGAGAATGAGCAGTTCTTC,CASSPLGREGENEQFF
-,-,TRBV14,TRBJ1-5,TGTGCCAGCAGCCAAAGTACAGGGCAGCCCCAGCATTTT,CASSQSTGQPQHF
-,-,TRBV6-5,TRBJ1-5,TGTGCCAGCAGATCGACAGAAATAAATCAGCCCCAGCATTTT,CASRSTEINQPQHF
-,-,TRBV28,TRBJ2-2,TGTGCCAGCCGCGGAGGGGCGAACACCGGGGAGCTGTTTTTT,CASRGGANTGELFF
-,-,TRBV9,TRBJ1-5,TGTGCCAGCAGCGTACTAGGGGATGCAAATCAGCCCCAGCATTTT,CASSVLGDANQPQHF
-,TRBD1,TRBV7-2,TRBJ2-7,TGTGCCAGCAGCTTACAGGGGGCTTACGAGCAGTACTTC,CASSLQGAYEQYF
-,-,TRBV6-5,TRBJ1-1,TGTGCCAGCAGTTACTCTAATGAGGGGAACACTGAAGCTTTCTTT,CASSYSNEGNTEAFF
-,TRBD2,TRBV9,TRBJ2-1,TGTGCCAGCAGCCAAAGGGGGGGACTAGCGGGAGGCGGGGACAATGAGCAGTTCTTC,CASSQRGGLAGGGDNEQFF